These 5 T cell receptor beta chains were all obtained from the same sample, sequenced in a study of OX40 agonist ivuxolimab in advanced cancers. Repertoires were generated with immunoSEQ multiplex PCR, while TCRdb's copy carries only in-frame clones and drops some. Here the sample spans over 9,500 clones, around three fifths being singletons. The specimen comprised CD4+ or CD8+ T cells sorted from blood, sampled in a trial of the OX40 agonist ivuxolimab. The source of these receptors is an adult with an advanced solid tumor such as melanoma, head and neck, liver or kidney cancer.

The rearrangement links TRBV5-6 to TRBJ2-3; maybe TRBD1 (5 bases). Germline V CDR1 and CDR2: SGHDT, YYEEEE. The length of the CDR3 is 13 residues. Trimming stripped 4 bases from V and 2 bases from J, with 8 bases between. The CDR3 sequence: CASSPQVTDTQYF. The DNA for the CDR3 is TGTGCCAGCAGCCCACAGGTCACAGATACGCAGTATTTT. The complete variable domain, with remaining parts taken from reference TRBV5-6 and TRBJ2-3, reads DAGVTQSPTHLIKTRGQQVTLRCSPKSGHDTVSWYQQALGQGPQFIFQYYEEEERQRGNFPDRFSGHQFPNYSSELNVNALLLGDSALYLCASSPQVTDTQYFGPGTRLTVL.

The chain recombines TRBV28 with TRBJ1-1; no clear D. The CDR3 consists of 12 residues. Germline V CDR1 and CDR2: MDHEN, SYDVKM. V was clipped by 7 bases and J by 2 bases, with 8 bases between them. Here the CDR3 DNA reads TGTGCCAGCAACCTAATCAACACTGAAGCTTTCTTT. This translates into CASNLINTEAFF.

The V call is TRBV6-6, the J call TRBJ2-3; no firm D call. V was clipped by 6 bases and J by 0 bases, with 10 bases between them. The CDR3 extends over 14 amino acids. Germline V gene data show CDR1 as MNHNY and CDR2 as SVGAGI (reference sequence). CDR3 sequence (DNA): TGTGCCAGCAGATGGTTAGCTAGCACAGATACGCAGTATTTT. Translating gives CASRWLASTDTQYF.

The chain carries TRBV25-1 and TRBJ2-2, with 7 bases that match TRBD1. The V and J ends lost 3 bases and 0 bases, in that order; junction bases with no gene match: 7. CDR1 MGHDK and CDR2 SYGVNS come from the germline V gene. The CDR3 totals 17 residues. The DNA for the CDR3 is TGTGCCAGCAGTGATGGGGTTACAGGGGCGAACACCGGGGAGCTGTTTTTT. This gives the protein CASSDGVTGANTGELFF.

V usage is TRBV7-2 and J usage is TRBJ2-1, with D unresolved. Germline CDR1 SGHTA, CDR2 FQGNSA. The CDR3 spans 11 residues. The V end was cut by 1 base, the J end by 7 bases, with 2 bases between. Written as DNA, the CDR3 is TGTGCCAGCAGCTTAGGTAATGAGCAGTTCTTC. Protein product: CASSLGNEQFF.